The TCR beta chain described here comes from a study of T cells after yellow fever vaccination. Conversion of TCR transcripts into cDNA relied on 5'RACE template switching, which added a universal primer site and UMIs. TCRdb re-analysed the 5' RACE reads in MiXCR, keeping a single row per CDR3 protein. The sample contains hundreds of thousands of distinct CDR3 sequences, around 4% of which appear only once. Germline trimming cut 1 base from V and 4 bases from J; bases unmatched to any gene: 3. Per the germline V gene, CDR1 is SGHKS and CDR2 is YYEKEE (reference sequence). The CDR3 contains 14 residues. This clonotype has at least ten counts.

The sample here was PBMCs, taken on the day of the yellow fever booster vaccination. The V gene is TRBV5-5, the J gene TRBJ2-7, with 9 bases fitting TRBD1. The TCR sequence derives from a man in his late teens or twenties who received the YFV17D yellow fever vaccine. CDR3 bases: TGTGCCAGCAGCTTGTCCGGGACAGGGTACGAGCAGTACGTC. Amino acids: CASSLSGTGYEQYV.